These T cell receptor beta chains were read from a single sample in a study of cytomegalovirus exposure and HLA in healthy donors. The table came from immunoSEQ multiplex PCR; TCRdb's copy has only in-frame clones and leaves some out. The table lists around 80,000 clones, roughly 96% of them singletons. The specimen sequenced was PBMCs. The receptors originated from a woman aged 18-35 years in good health and CMV-seronegative. Each CDR3 is given with its conserved first and last residue. The D gene is left open where the match is weak. Clone size is shown for a subset of rows, as once, few, many or a class of expanded clone.

CASSSADRGFDEQFF,TGTGCCAGCAGTTCCGCCGACAGGGGTTTCGATGAGCAGTTCTTC,15,.,TRBD1,TRBV27,TRBJ2-1
CASSQRRGSSYEQYF,TGCGCCAGCAGCCAACGGCGGGGCAGCTCCTACGAGCAGTACTTC,15,.,.,TRBV4-1,TRBJ2-7
CASSAGTGAQPQHF,TGTGCCAGCAGCGCCGGGACAGGGGCTCAGCCCCAGCATTTT,14,once,TRBD1,TRBV7-2,TRBJ1-5
CASSQGQADNEQFF,TGCGCCAGCAGCCAGGGACAGGCGGACAATGAGCAGTTCTTC,14,.,TRBD1,TRBV4-1,TRBJ2-1
CASSRGSNQPQHF,TGTGCCAGCAGCAGGGGGAGCAATCAGCCCCAGCATTTT,13,once,TRBD1,TRBV25-1,TRBJ1-5
CASSPQLAGGTAADTQYF,TGTGCCAGCTCACCACAACTAGCGGGAGGCACCGCGGCAGATACGCAGTATTTT,18,.,TRBD2,TRBV18,TRBJ2-3
CASSQNPSSSYNEQFF,TGCGCCAGCAGCCAGAACCCGAGTAGCTCCTACAATGAGCAGTTCTTC,16,once,.,TRBV4-1,TRBJ2-1
CAISDRTGNTEAFF,TGTGCCATCAGTGATAGGACAGGAAACACTGAAGCTTTCTTT,14,.,TRBD1,TRBV10-3,TRBJ1-1
CASSYGRRGYTF,TGTGCCAGCAGTTACGGGCGGAGGGGCTACACCTTC,12,.,.,TRBV6-6,TRBJ1-2
CASSYQSGGVRGEQYF,TGTGCCAGCAGTTACCAATCAGGGGGAGTACGGGGCGAGCAGTACTTC,16,once,TRBD1,TRBV6-5,TRBJ2-7
CASSYGQTYSNQPQHF,TGTGCCAGCAGTTACGGACAAACGTATAGCAATCAGCCCCAGCATTTT,16,.,.,TRBV6-6,TRBJ1-5
CASSLELAGDGPRETQYF,TGTGCCAGCAGCTTAGAACTTGCGGGAGATGGCCCTAGAGAGACCCAGTACTTC,18,.,TRBD2,TRBV7-7,TRBJ2-5
CASSSRGLAVSSYEQYF,TGTGCCAGCAGCTCGCGGGGACTAGCGGTCAGCTCCTACGAGCAGTACTTC,17,.,TRBD2,TRBV7-2,TRBJ2-7
CASSGGDYGGLGYTF,TGTGCCAGCAGTGGGGGGGACTACGGGGGGCTCGGCTACACCTTC,15,.,.,TRBV2,TRBJ1-2
CASSLMPRTSTGELFF,TGTGCCAGCAGCTTAATGCCCCGGACAAGCACCGGGGAGCTGTTTTTT,16,.,.,TRBV7-2,TRBJ2-2
CASSLFSRWNYGYTF,TGTGCCAGCAGCTTGTTTTCGAGGTGGAACTATGGCTACACCTTC,15,.,.,TRBV5-6,TRBJ1-2
CASSPPDLTGRNQPQHF,TGTGCCAGCTCACCGCCAGACCTTACAGGGAGAAATCAGCCCCAGCATTTT,17,.,.,TRBV18,TRBJ1-5
CASSDGGSYEQYF,TGTGCCAGCAGTGATGGAGGGTCCTACGAGCAGTACTTC,13,.,.,TRBV2,TRBJ2-7
CAISESSETGDQGQYF,TGTGCCATCAGTGAGTCTTCAGAGACAGGGGATCAGGGGCAGTACTTC,16,.,TRBD1,TRBV10-3,TRBJ2-7
CASSPGGQGAYEQYF,TGTGCCAGCAGCCCGGGGGGACAGGGGGCTTACGAGCAGTACTTC,15,.,TRBD1,TRBV5-4,TRBJ2-7
CASSQGRAPGETQYF,TGCGCCAGCAGCCAAGGCCGGGCCCCGGGGGAGACCCAGTACTTC,15,.,.,TRBV4-3,TRBJ2-5
CASRPAGGSYGYTF,TGTGCCAGCAGACCCGCGGGGGGGAGCTATGGCTACACCTTC,14,.,.,TRBV7-2,TRBJ1-2
CAITLGGSGKTQYF,TGTGCCATCACTTTAGGCGGGAGTGGTAAGACCCAGTACTTC,14,.,TRBD2,TRBV28,TRBJ2-5
CASSLTRQGAAEAFF,TGTGCCAGCAGCCTCACACGACAGGGGGCAGCTGAAGCTTTCTTT,15,.,TRBD1,TRBV7-2,TRBJ1-1
CATRTGTNEQFF,TGTGCCACCCGGACAGGGACCAATGAGCAGTTCTTC,12,.,TRBD1,TRBV19,TRBJ2-1
CASSFWQREQYF,TGTGCCAGCAGCTTTTGGCAGAGGGAGCAGTACTTC,12,once,.,TRBV5-6,TRBJ2-7
CASRDYYEQYF,TGTGCCAGCAGGGACTACTACGAGCAGTACTTC,11,.,.,TRBV6-1,TRBJ2-7
CASSRGTRKLFF,TGTGCCAGCAGCCGAGGGACAAGAAAACTGTTTTTT,12,.,.,TRBV7-2,TRBJ1-4
CASSSTGSPYEQYF,TGTGCCAGCAGTTCCACCGGGTCCCCCTACGAGCAGTACTTC,14,.,.,TRBV6-6,TRBJ2-7
CASSTQTRQRTDTQYF,TGTGCCAGCAGCACCCAGACACGCCAGCGGACAGATACGCAGTATTTT,16,once,.,TRBV5-6,TRBJ2-3
CASSSGTGQGNSPLHF,TGTGCCAGCAGTTCTGGGACGGGACAGGGTAATTCACCCCTCCACTTT,16,.,TRBD1,TRBV6-5,TRBJ1-6
CASSPRQAGELFF,TGTGCCAGCAGCCCTCGCCAGGCCGGGGAGCTGTTTTTT,13,.,.,TRBV14,TRBJ2-2
CASSTGENTEAFF,TGTGCCAGCAGCACAGGGGAGAACACTGAAGCTTTCTTT,13,.,TRBD1,TRBV27,TRBJ1-1
CASSQDRGQPQHF,TGCGCCAGCAGCCAAGATCGAGGACAGCCCCAGCATTTT,13,.,.,TRBV4-3,TRBJ1-5
CASSLEGTGVSDEQFF,TGCGCCAGCAGCTTGGAAGGGACAGGGGTTTCCGATGAGCAGTTCTTC,16,.,TRBD1,TRBV5-1,TRBJ2-1
CASSVGVGQGAYEQYF,TGTGCCAGCAGCGTAGGAGTAGGGCAGGGGGCCTACGAGCAGTACTTC,16,.,TRBD1,TRBV9,TRBJ2-7
CASSLVGQFNEKLFF,TGTGCCAGTAGCCTGGTGGGACAGTTTAATGAAAAACTGTTTTTT,15,.,TRBD1,TRBV19,TRBJ1-4
CASSLAGADGYTF,TGTGCCAGCAGCTTAGCTGGGGCCGATGGCTACACCTTC,13,once,.,TRBV7-2,TRBJ1-2
CASSSPGLAGGNEQFF,TGTGCCAGCAGCTCGCCGGGACTAGCGGGGGGAAATGAGCAGTTCTTC,16,.,TRBD2,TRBV7-2,TRBJ2-1
CASSRAGSLYEQYF,TGTGCCAGTAGCCGTGCGGGGAGTCTCTACGAGCAGTACTTC,14,.,.,TRBV6-5,TRBJ2-7
CASSFSRVGTGELFF,TGTGCCAGCAGTTTCAGCAGGGTGGGCACCGGGGAGCTGTTTTTT,15,.,.,TRBV27,TRBJ2-2
CASSPLTSGGALYNEQFF,TGCGCCAGCAGCCCGCTAACTAGCGGGGGGGCTCTATACAATGAGCAGTTCTTC,18,.,TRBD2,TRBV4-1,TRBJ2-1
CATSLSGEDEQFF,TGTGCCACCTCATTGAGTGGGGAGGATGAGCAGTTCTTC,13,.,.,TRBV19,TRBJ2-1
CASSQDYPGGNTIYF,TGCGCCAGCAGCCAAGATTACCCGGGAGGAAACACCATATATTTT,15,.,.,TRBV4-1,TRBJ1-3
CASSLGPTDTQYF,TGTGCCAGCAGCTTAGGGCCAACAGATACGCAGTATTTT,13,.,.,TRBV7-2,TRBJ2-3
CASSQARGSLDGYTF,TGCGCCAGCAGCCAAGCGCGAGGGTCCTTGGATGGCTACACCTTC,15,.,.,TRBV4-3,TRBJ1-2
CASSSSTGWNEQYF,TGTGCCAGCAGCTCCTCGACAGGGTGGAACGAGCAGTACTTC,14,.,TRBD1,TRBV7-9,TRBJ2-7
CASSLDRVDTQYF,TGTGCCAGCAGCTTAGATCGGGTAGATACGCAGTATTTT,13,.,.,TRBV11-3,TRBJ2-3
CASSSSPEGLNEQFF,TGTGCCAGCAGCAGCTCTCCGGAGGGCCTCAATGAGCAGTTCTTC,15,.,.,TRBV7-6,TRBJ2-1
CAISEQANTEAFF,TGTGCCATCAGTGAACAGGCGAACACTGAAGCTTTCTTT,13,.,.,TRBV10-3,TRBJ1-1
CASGLTQYRGEDQPQHF,TGTGCTAGTGGTTTGACCCAATACAGGGGGGAGGATCAGCCCCAGCATTTT,17,.,TRBD1,TRBV12-5,TRBJ1-5